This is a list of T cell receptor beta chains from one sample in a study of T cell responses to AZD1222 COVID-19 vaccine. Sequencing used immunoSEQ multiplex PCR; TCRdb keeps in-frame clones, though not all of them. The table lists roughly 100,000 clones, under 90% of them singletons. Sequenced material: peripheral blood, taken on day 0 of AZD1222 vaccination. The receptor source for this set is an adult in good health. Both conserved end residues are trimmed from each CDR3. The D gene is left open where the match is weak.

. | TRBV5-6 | ASSWGGGYT
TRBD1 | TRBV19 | ASSRDREKYEQY
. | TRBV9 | ASSVNTGELF
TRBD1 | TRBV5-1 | ASSGTGGHRSGANVLT
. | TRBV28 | ASSLEPGSAYGYT
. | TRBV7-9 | ASSLYQGNYGYT
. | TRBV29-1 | SADRTNTEAF
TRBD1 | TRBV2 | ASNLGTGSGSQPQH
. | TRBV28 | ATRRVERNQPQH
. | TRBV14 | ASSRGTGMGEQY
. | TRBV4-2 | ASSQEGRENSYEQY
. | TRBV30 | AWRKAGESPSYT